The 26 T cell receptor beta chains below come from one sample, sequenced in a study of T cells in Graves' hyperthyroidism and ophthalmopathy. Regions amplified from RNA transcripts were the TCR beta CDR3 regions. TCR CDR3 regions were first amplified by RT-PCR with HTBI primers. TCRdb itself ran the multiplex PCR reads through MiXCR, one entry per CDR3 protein. In the table there are some 300,000 distinct CDR3 sequences, approximately 19% of which are singletons. The source material was blood. The receptors shown here come from a man in his fifties with Graves' ophthalmopathy.

The V and J genes are TRBV6-2 or TRBV6-3 and TRBJ2-1, with 7 bases aligning to TRBD1. CDR3 length: 15 amino acids. Germline-derived CDR1 and CDR2 are MNHEY and SVGEGT. After removal of 4 bases from V and 9 bases from J, the junction contained 12 bases not matched to a gene. CDR3 DNA sequence: TGTGCCAGCAGTTCAACCGGGACACCAGGGGGTGAGCAGTTCTTC. Residues: CASSSTGTPGGEQFF.

Many counts were recorded for this clonotype. The rearrangement uses TRBV11-2 and TRBJ2-3; 10 bases fit TRBD1. CDR3 length equals 15 residues. CDR1 is SGHAT, CDR2 FQNNGV, per germline. V shed 5 bases and J 5 bases; nucleotides not matched to a gene: 7. CDR3: CASSQGQGEVDTQYF. The CDR3, as DNA: TGTGCCAGCAGCCAAGGACAGGGGGAGGTAGATACGCAGTATTTT.

J is TRBJ2-2 and V is TRBV29-1, with 8 nucleotides matching TRBD2. From germline, CDR1 is SQVTM and CDR2 ANQGSEA. The CDR3 length is 12 residues. The CDR3 is CSSGINTGELFF. The DNA for the CDR3 is TGCAGTAGCGGGATTAACACCGGGGAGCTGTTTTTT.

The chain recombines TRBV27 with TRBJ2-7; 9 bases align to TRBD2. V dropped 2 bases and J dropped 1; count of bases not matched to a gene: 3. The CDR3 length is 15 residues. CDR1 is MNHEY, CDR2 SMNVEV, per germline (reference sequence). The CDR3 reads CASSLTGLASYEQYF. The CDR3, as DNA: TGTGCCAGCAGTTTAACAGGACTAGCGTCCTACGAGCAGTACTTC.

The table lists this clonotype with many counts. The chain is built from TRBV5-5 and TRBJ2-5; D is possibly TRBD1 (5 bases). CDR1 and CDR2 from the germline V gene are SGHKS and YYEKEE (reference sequence). Deletions cut 6 bases from V and 13 bases from J, with 19 bases between. The CDR3 contains 12 residues. CDR3 DNA sequence: TGTGCCAGCACCAAAGTAGGGGCCCCACCGTACTTC. Encoded protein: CASTKVGAPPYF. The full variable domain, with the rest looked up from reference TRBV5-5 and TRBJ2-5, is DAGVTQSPTHLIKTRGQQVTLRCSPISGHKSVSWYQQVLGQGPQFIFQYYEKEERGRGNFPDRFSARQFPNYSSELNVNALLLGDSALYLCASTKVGAPPYFGPGTRLLVL.

The chain employs TRBV28 and TRBJ2-7; 10 bases map to TRBD1. The CDR3 totals 15 residues. From germline, CDR1 is MDHEN and CDR2 SYDVKM. Trimming took 2 bases from V and 3 from J; bases not matched to a gene: 4. Written as DNA, the CDR3 is TGTGCCAGCAGTTTAGGGACAGGGGAGGGCTACGAGCAGTACTTC. Translated: CASSLGTGEGYEQYF.

The chain recombines TRBV30 with TRBJ2-7; 7 bases line up with TRBD1. The CDR3 extends over 14 amino acids. V was clipped by 7 bases and J by 1 base; unmatched bases: 10. CDR1 and CDR2 from the germline V gene are GTSNPN and SVGIG (reference sequence). The CDR3 protein is CASEDRATSYEQYF. The CDR3 coding sequence is TGTGCCTCCGAAGACAGGGCCACATCCTACGAGCAGTACTTC.

This clonotype has a count of ten or more. The chain carries TRBV11-2 and TRBJ2-7; no definite D call. V lost 3 bases and J lost 2, with 8 bases in between. The CDR3 runs 13 residues. Germline CDR1 and CDR2: SGHAT and FQNNGV. CDR3 coding DNA: TGTGCCAGCAGCTTGGCAGGTACCTACGAGCAGTACTTC. Protein: CASSLAGTYEQYF.

This clonotype was seen a few times. In DNA form, the CDR3 reads TGCGCCAGCAGTCCTTCCTCGGGAGCGGGAGGTGGGTACGAGCAGTACTTC. This encodes CASSPSSGAGGGYEQYF. V usage is TRBV10-2 and J usage is TRBJ2-7; TRBD2 matches at 9 bases. J lost 4 bases, V lost 5 bases, and 15 bases had no gene match. The length of the CDR3 is 17 residues. In germline, CDR1 is WSHSY, CDR2 SAAADI.

A few counts support this clonotype. The chain has TRBV6-1 and TRBJ2-3; D perhaps matches TRBD1 (5 bases). V gave up 2 bases and J gave up 2 bases, with 11 bases separating them. Germline CDR1 MNHNS, CDR2 SASEGT. CDR3 length: 15 residues. CDR3 in DNA: TGTGCCAGCAGTGAATTAGGACACTCCACAGATACGCAGTATTTT. Amino acids: CASSELGHSTDTQYF.

Ten or more counts support this clonotype. V is TRBV27 and J is TRBJ1-5; D is undetermined. The V end lost 4 bases, the J end lost 0 bases, and 16 bases lay between the germline ends. From germline, CDR1 is MNHEY and CDR2 SMNVEV (reference sequence). The CDR3 length is 17 residues. The CDR3 DNA is TGTGCCAGCAGTTCCCAGCCGGGCGGGTATAGCAATCAGCCCCAGCATTTT. Translation: CASSSQPGGYSNQPQHF.

This clonotype appeared a few times. The limits of the CDR3 on the DNA are not certain, so only TCRdb's listed CDR3 is given. The J gene is TRBJ2-2, the V gene TRBV7-3; no check of the table's D call, TRBD2, against the DNA was made. The CDR3 has 21 amino acids, counting both end residues. Looked up from germline, CDR1 is SGHTA and CDR2 is FQGTGA. CDR3 protein: CASSRGRHVKGGRRTPGSCFF.

Note on this clonotype: An end of the junction does not agree with germline; a read error may underlie this. The chain is built from TRBV6-1 and TRBJ2-3; D call uncertain. CDR3 length equals 16 residues. Germline V gene data show CDR1 as MNHNS and CDR2 as SASEGT. CDR3 nucleotides: TGTGCTAGCAGTAAGGGTAGATATGGGTTCACAGATACGCAGTATTTT. Translation gives CASSKGRYGFTDTQYF.

The J gene is TRBJ1-5, the V gene TRBV5-1, with no clear D. Looked up from germline, CDR1 is SGHRS and CDR2 is YFSETQ. The CDR3 has 15 residues. With 0 bases removed from V and 0 bases from J, the gap between germline ends came to 7 bases. The CDR3 is CASSLAPDSNQPQHF. The CDR3 DNA reads as TGCGCCAGCAGCTTGGCCCCCGATAGCAATCAGCCCCAGCATTTT.

The V gene is TRBV30, the J gene TRBJ1-1; no clear D gene. V was clipped by 0 bases and J by 0 bases, with 11 bases between them. There are 15 residues in the CDR3. The germline CDR1 and CDR2 sequences are GTSNPN and SVGIG (reference sequence). CDR3 sequence (DNA): TGTGCCTGGAGTGTCCCGCCGGGGATGAACACTGAAGCTTTCTTT. Its translation is CAWSVPPGMNTEAFF.

CDR3 amino acids: CASSMGLAGGGEQFF. DNA for the CDR3: TGTGCCAGTAGTATGGGCCTAGCGGGAGGGGGTGAGCAGTTCTTC. J is TRBJ2-1 and V is TRBV19; 12 bases line up with TRBD2. The length of the CDR3 is 15 residues. CDR1 and CDR2 (germline): LNHDA, SQIVND (reference sequence). The trim removed 3 bases at V and 9 bases at J, leaving 6 bases unmatched.

This clonotype has at least ten counts. The CDR3 here is CASSLGAFTGSPSYEQYF. The CDR3 DNA sequence: TGCGCCAGCAGCTTGGGGGCTTTCACAGGGTCCCCCTCCTACGAGCAGTACTTC. The chain recombines TRBV5-1 with TRBJ2-7; D may be TRBD1 (6 bases). Germline V gene sequence: CDR1 SGHRS, CDR2 YFSETQ. The CDR3 covers 18 residues. The germline V and J ends were trimmed by 0 bases and 0 bases, with 19 bases remaining between them.

This clonotype was counted many times. The chain carries TRBV2 and TRBJ1-2; D unclear. The V end was cut by 6 bases, the J end by 5 bases, with 13 bases between. The CDR3 has 13 amino acids. The germline V gene has CDR1 SNHLY and CDR2 FYNNEI. The CDR3 sequence is CASSVDRWYGYTF. DNA for the CDR3: TGTGCCAGCAGCGTTGACCGGTGGTATGGCTACACCTTC. Full variable domain (missing parts from reference TRBV2 and TRBJ1-2): EPEVTQTPSHQVTQMGQEVILRCVPISNHLYFYWYRQILGQKVEFLVSFYNNEISEKSEIFDDQFSVERPDGSNFTLKIRSTKLEDSAMYFCASSVDRWYGYTFGSGTRLTVV.

There are many counts of this clonotype. The genes are TRBV6-1 and TRBJ2-1; D possibly corresponds to TRBD2 (6 bases). The germline CDR1 and CDR2 sequences are MNHNS and SASEGT. There are 15 residues in the CDR3. The V and J ends lost 8 bases and 7 bases respectively, with 21 bases between them. For the CDR3, the DNA is TGTGCCAGCCCCCCCCGGCGGGGCGAGGGGAATGAGCAGTTCTTC. It yields the protein CASPPRRGEGNEQFF.

The sample holds a few counts of this clonotype. The CDR3 sequence is CASSVADRVRGYGYTF. The CDR3, as DNA: TGTGCCAGCAGTGTCGCGGACAGGGTGAGAGGCTATGGCTACACCTTC. This rearrangement joins TRBV12-3 or TRBV12-4 to TRBJ1-2; 8 positions agree with TRBD1. J was trimmed by 4 bases and V by 5 bases; bases with no gene match: 12. CDR3 length: 16 amino acids.

This clonotype was observed a few times. As DNA, the CDR3 is TGTGCCAGCAGTGAACTAGCGGGAGTGTTGGAGACCCAGTACTTC. Translated, it gives CASSELAGVLETQYF. J is TRBJ2-5 and V is TRBV2, with 10 bases that match TRBD2. The CDR3 spans 15 residues. CDR1 and CDR2 (germline): SNHLY, FYNNEI. The V gene end was trimmed by 2 bases and the J gene end by 5 bases; junction bases not matched to a gene: 5.

This clonotype was counted a few times. The chain couples TRBV29-1 to TRBJ2-7, with 7 bases lining up with TRBD1. This CDR3 is built from 13 residues. Germline CDR1 and CDR2: SQVTM and ANQGSEA. J lost 4 bases, V lost 4 bases, and 7 bases had no gene match. The CDR3 loop is CSVGQGSWYEQYF. The CDR3 coding sequence is TGCAGCGTTGGACAGGGCTCTTGGTACGAGCAGTACTTC.

This clonotype has more than one count but fewer than ten. The chain employs TRBV13 and TRBJ2-7; D might be TRBD2 (6 bases). Trimming shortened V by 2 bases and J by 3 bases, and 14 bases separated the two germline ends. Germline assignment: CDR1 PRHDT and CDR2 FYEKMQ (reference sequence). The CDR3 spans 15 residues. CDR3 DNA: TGTGCCAGCAGCTTACGAGTCGGGAGTAACTACGAGCAGTACTTC. It is translated as CASSLRVGSNYEQYF.

The chain joins TRBV9 to TRBJ2-3; D remains ambiguous. Germline CDR1 SGDLS, CDR2 YYNGEE. The V end was cut by 0 bases, the J end by 2 bases, with 4 bases between. There are 13 residues in the CDR3. The CDR3 loop is CASSVEHTDTQYF. The CDR3 bases are TGTGCCAGCAGCGTAGAGCACACAGATACGCAGTATTTT.

Ten or more counts support this clonotype. The V gene is TRBV7-8, the J gene TRBJ2-7; no definite D call. Germline V gene lookup returns CDR1 SGHVS and CDR2 FQNEAQ. V was trimmed by 3 bases and J by 3 bases, leaving 12 bases between them. This CDR3 has 14 residues. CDR3 in DNA: TGTGCCAGCAGCTTGTCTGGGGTGGTCTACGAGCAGTACTTC. Amino acid sequence: CASSLSGVVYEQYF.

This clonotype was seen more than once but under ten times. V is TRBV4-1 and J is TRBJ1-2, with a weak D call TRBD1 (5 bases). Germline CDR1 and CDR2: MGHRA and YSYEKL. Trimming took off 4 bases at V and 6 bases at J, with 18 bases between the two ends. This CDR3 contains 15 residues. In DNA form, the CDR3 reads TGCGCCAGCAGCCTCAGGGAGGGGATTTGGGATGGCTACACCTTC. As protein: CASSLREGIWDGYTF.